The 24 T cell receptor beta chains below all came from one sample that was sequenced in a study of OX40 agonist ivuxolimab in advanced cancers. Generated by immunoSEQ multiplex PCR, the TCRdb table keeps only in-frame clones and is missing some. The sample holds 75,000 to 80,000 clones; around 83% are singletons and the top ten take around 0.73%. Material: CD4+ or CD8+ T cells sorted from blood, obtained in a trial of the OX40 agonist ivuxolimab. Receptor source: an adult with an advanced solid tumor such as melanoma, head and neck, liver or kidney cancer.

The chain joins TRBV19 to TRBJ2-3, with 10 nucleotides matching TRBD2. This CDR3 contains 15 residues. Germline loops: CDR1 LNHDA, CDR2 SQIVND (reference sequence). V lost 4 bases, J lost 1 base, and 2 bases stayed unmatched. CDR3 nucleotides: TGTGCCAGTAGTACTCTAGCGGGGGGCACAGATACGCAGTATTTT. This gives the protein CASSTLAGGTDTQYF.

This chain joins TRBV5-6 and TRBJ1-2, with no clear D. V was clipped by 2 bases and J by 2 bases, with 7 bases between them. Germline V lookup: CDR1 SGHDT, CDR2 YYEEEE. This CDR3 region has 13 residues. The CDR3 coding sequence is TGTGCCAGCAGCTTAAACAGAAACTATGGCTACACCTTC. It encodes CASSLNRNYGYTF.

V and J are TRBV7-2 and TRBJ2-3; D is ambiguous. The CDR3 loop spans 12 amino acids. CDR1 and CDR2 from the germline V gene are SGHTA and FQGNSA. Trimming left V 5 bases short and J 2 bases short, with 5 bases between. The CDR3 DNA is TGTGCCAGCAGCCCGCCCACAGATACGCAGTATTTT. This translates into CASSPPTDTQYF.

The chain uses TRBV18 and TRBJ1-4, with 7 bases that match TRBD1. CDR3 length equals 15 residues. Germline V CDR1 and CDR2: KGHSH, LQKENI. The trim removed 5 bases at V and 3 bases at J, leaving 6 bases unmatched. CDR3 in DNA: TGTGCCAGCTCAACAGACAGGGCCCCTAATGAAAAACTGTTTTTT. Protein product: CASSTDRAPNEKLFF.

The CDR3 DNA is TGTGCCAGCAGCCCAACCTTCTCAAGGAACACTGAAGCTTTCTTT. This sequence encodes CASSPTFSRNTEAFF. The gene calls are TRBV6-5 and TRBJ1-1; D unclear. CDR1 and CDR2 from the germline V gene are MNHEY and SVGAGI. There are 15 residues in the CDR3. Trimming took off 6 bases at V and 1 base at J, with 15 bases between the two ends.

This chain links TRBV27 with TRBJ2-7; 10 nucleotides match TRBD2. The CDR3 has 14 amino acids. Germline V gene sequence: CDR1 MNHEY, CDR2 SMNVEV (reference sequence). V was pared by 3 bases and J by 5 bases, with 4 bases of the junction left unmatched. CDR3 protein: CASSLLAGDHEQYF. The CDR3 DNA sequence: TGTGCCAGCAGTTTGCTAGCGGGAGACCACGAGCAGTACTTC.

The genes are TRBV2 and TRBJ1-5; 9 bases agree with TRBD1. CDR3 length: 17 amino acids. Per germline, CDR1 SNHLY and CDR2 FYNNEI. J lost 4 bases, V lost 4 bases, and 11 bases had no gene match. The CDR3 protein is CASSAFGRTGANQPQHF. The CDR3 nucleotides read TGTGCCAGCAGTGCATTCGGGAGGACAGGGGCTAATCAGCCCCAGCATTTT.

The chain is built from TRBV28 and TRBJ2-3, with 9 bases identical to TRBD2. This CDR3 region has 17 residues. Trimming removed 3 bases from V and 2 bases from J; junction bases left unmatched: 9. CDR1 and CDR2 from the germline V gene are MDHEN and SYDVKM. This CDR3 reads CASSFARSGGHTDTQYF. In nucleotides, the CDR3 is TGTGCCAGCAGTTTCGCGAGGAGCGGGGGGCACACAGATACGCAGTATTTT. Full variable domain (remainder filled in from reference TRBV28 and TRBJ2-3): DVKVTQSSRYLVKRTGEKVFLECVQDMDHENMFWYRQDPGLGLRLIYFSYDVKMKEKGDIPEGYSVSREKKERFSLILESASTNQTSMYLCASSFARSGGHTDTQYFGPGTRLTVL.

J is TRBJ2-7 and V is TRBV5-1; D remains unclear. Trimming shortened V by 5 bases and J by 0 bases, and 12 bases separated the two germline ends. The CDR3 extends over 14 amino acids. The germline V gene has CDR1 SGHRS and CDR2 YFSETQ. CDR3 amino acids: CASRWQTSSYEQYF. In DNA form, the CDR3 reads TGCGCCAGCAGGTGGCAGACCAGCTCCTACGAGCAGTACTTC. The variable domain in full, with the rest retrieved from reference TRBV5-1 and TRBJ2-7, is KAGVTQTPRYLIKTRGQQVTLSCSPISGHRSVSWYQQTPGQGLQFLFEYFSETQRNKGNFPGRFSGRQFSNSRSEMNVSTLELGDSALYLCASRWQTSSYEQYFGPGTRLTVT.

The chain is built from TRBV30 and TRBJ2-1; D might be TRBD1 or TRBD2, each matching 5 bases. V gave up 0 bases and J gave up 9 bases, with 9 bases separating them. The length of the CDR3 is 12 residues. In germline, CDR1 is GTSNPN, CDR2 SVGIG (reference sequence). The CDR3 nucleotides are TGTGCCTGGAGTGTATGGGGGACTGAGCAGTTCTTC. It yields the protein CAWSVWGTEQFF.

The V call is TRBV19, the J call TRBJ2-1; 15 nucleotides line up with TRBD2. The CDR3 consists of 18 residues. Germline V gene sequence: CDR1 LNHDA, CDR2 SQIVND (reference sequence). V shed 5 bases, J shed 8 bases, and the junction held 13 bases outside the gene matches. The CDR3 protein is CASSSLPGTSGRIYEQFF. CDR3 sequence (DNA): TGTGCCAGTAGTTCACTGCCCGGGACTAGCGGGAGGATTTATGAGCAGTTCTTC. The full variable domain, completed using reference TRBV19 and TRBJ2-1, is DGGITQSPKYLFRKEGQNVTLSCEQNLNHDAMYWYRQDPGQGLRLIYYSQIVNDFQKGDIAEGYSVSREKKESFPLTVTSAQKNPTAFYLCASSSLPGTSGRIYEQFFGPGTRLTVL.

The V call is TRBV7-9, the J call TRBJ2-1; perhaps TRBD1 as D (6 bases). Deletions cut 3 bases from V and 8 bases from J, with 17 bases between. The germline gives CDR1 SEHNR, CDR2 FQNEAQ (reference sequence). The CDR3 has 15 amino acids. CDR3 amino acids: CASSFQAGALDEQFF. The CDR3 region has the DNA TGTGCCAGCAGCTTTCAGGCAGGGGCTCTCGATGAGCAGTTCTTC.

V usage is TRBV4-1 and J usage is TRBJ1-1, with TRBD1 matching over 7 bases. Trimming took 5 bases from V and 2 from J; bases not matched to a gene: 5. Germline-derived CDR1 and CDR2 are MGHRA and YSYEKL. The CDR3 runs to 14 residues. The CDR3 nucleotides read TGCGCCAGCAGCATCTACAGGGGTAACACTGAAGCTTTCTTT. Its translation is CASSIYRGNTEAFF.

V gene TRBV6-6 combines with J gene TRBJ2-7, with unresolved D. Deletions cut 5 bases from V and 4 bases from J, with 9 bases between. Germline V gene data show CDR1 as MNHNY and CDR2 as SVGAGI (reference sequence). The CDR3 consists of 12 residues. The CDR3 loop reads CASSPNGYEQYF. The CDR3, as DNA: TGTGCCAGCAGTCCAAACGGGTACGAGCAGTACTTC.

This clone was seen more than once but under ten times. The chain recombines TRBV10-3 with TRBJ1-1, with D perhaps TRBD1 (5 bases). Trimming took off 4 bases at V and 7 bases at J, with 7 bases between the two ends. The CDR3 length is 11 residues. Germline V lookup: CDR1 ENHRY, CDR2 SYGVKD. This CDR3 is CAISGGSEAFF. CDR3 nucleotide sequence: TGTGCCATCAGTGGGGGGAGTGAAGCTTTCTTT.

The V call is TRBV5-5, the J call TRBJ2-7, with D tentatively TRBD1 (5 bases). This CDR3 is built from 13 residues. Looked up from germline, CDR1 is SGHKS and CDR2 is YYEKEE (reference sequence). Trimming cost V 5 bases and J 1 base, with 10 bases left between them. The CDR3 DNA reads as TGTGCCAGCAGACCTAGACAGTCCTACGAGCAGTACTTC. Translating it yields CASRPRQSYEQYF.

The chain carries TRBV18 and TRBJ1-2, with 8 bases fitting TRBD1. Trimming cost V 5 bases and J 6 bases; bases outside gene matches: 5. The length of the CDR3 is 13 residues. Germline lookup yields CDR1 KGHSH and CDR2 LQKENI. For the CDR3, the DNA is TGTGCCAGCTCAGGAATGACAGGGGATGGCTACACCTTC. Amino acid sequence: CASSGMTGDGYTF.

This rearrangement joins TRBV10-1 to TRBJ1-1; D possibly corresponds to TRBD1 (5 bases). The ends were cut back, 3 bases at V and 0 bases at J, with 17 bases in the middle. CDR1 WNHNN and CDR2 SYGVQD come from the germline V gene (reference sequence). The CDR3 is 17 residues long. The CDR3 nucleotides read TGCGCCAGCAGTGACGACCAGGGACCGGTAATGAACACTGAAGCTTTCTTT. Protein: CASSDDQGPVMNTEAFF.

The J gene is TRBJ1-1, the V gene TRBV28; D gene ambiguous. With 0 bases removed from V and 0 bases from J, the gap between germline ends came to 8 bases. Looked up from germline, CDR1 is MDHEN and CDR2 is SYDVKM. This CDR3 has 15 residues. Here the CDR3 reads CASSLWWRMNTEAFF. In DNA, the CDR3 is TGTGCCAGCAGTTTATGGTGGAGGATGAACACTGAAGCTTTCTTT. The full variable domain, in which reference TRBV28 and TRBJ1-1 provide the parts outside the CDR3, is DVKVTQSSRYLVKRTGEKVFLECVQDMDHENMFWYRQDPGLGLRLIYFSYDVKMKEKGDIPEGYSVSREKKERFSLILESASTNQTSMYLCASSLWWRMNTEAFFGQGTRLTVV.

The table lists this clone with a count of one. The genes are TRBV11-2 and TRBJ2-7; no reliable D call. Germline V gene data show CDR1 as SGHAT and CDR2 as FQNNGV. Between the trimmed V and J ends, which lost 5 bases and 2 bases, there was a span of 4 bases. CDR3 size: 11 residues. CDR3 coding DNA: TGTGCCAGCAGCCGGGCCTACGAGCAGTACTTC. Amino acid sequence: CASSRAYEQYF.

This chain connects TRBV9 to TRBJ2-7; D is perhaps TRBD2 (5 bases). Germline loops: CDR1 SGDLS, CDR2 YYNGEE. V gave up 6 bases and J gave up 5 bases, with 24 bases separating them. The CDR3 is 16 residues long. In DNA form, the CDR3 reads TGTGCCAGCACCGAGACGTCTTCTAGCATGATCGACGAGCAGTACTTC. Protein: CASTETSSSMIDEQYF.

The chain combines TRBV5-1 with TRBJ2-3; perhaps TRBD2 as D (5 bases). The CDR3 spans 15 residues. Germline loops: CDR1 SGHRS, CDR2 YFSETQ. Trimming shortened V by 3 bases and J by 2 bases, and 13 bases separated the two germline ends. The CDR3 DNA reads TGCGCCAGCAGCTCGCCCTCCGGGAACACAGATACGCAGTATTTT. Residues: CASSSPSGNTDTQYF.

The rearrangement uses TRBV9 and TRBJ2-3; D is possibly TRBD1 (6 bases). From germline, CDR1 is SGDLS and CDR2 YYNGEE. The CDR3 covers 17 residues. V was shortened by 0 bases and J by 3 bases, with 17 bases between the two germline ends. CDR3 sequence reads: CASSVANPGASTDTQYF. The CDR3, as DNA: TGTGCCAGCAGCGTAGCTAACCCAGGGGCATCGACAGATACGCAGTATTTT.

The V call is TRBV9, the J call TRBJ2-5; D uncertain. CDR1 and CDR2 from the germline V gene are SGDLS and YYNGEE. V was shortened by 0 bases and J by 2 bases, with 11 bases between the two germline ends. This CDR3 region has 15 residues. CDR3 protein: CASSVAPLTQETQYF. For the CDR3, the DNA is TGTGCCAGCAGCGTAGCCCCTCTAACGCAAGAGACCCAGTACTTC. The full variable domain, in which reference TRBV9 and TRBJ2-5 provide the parts outside the CDR3, is DSGVTQTPKHLITATGQRVTLRCSPRSGDLSVYWYQQSLDQGLQFLIQYYNGEERAKGNILERFSAQQFPDLHSELNLSSLELGDSALYFCASSVAPLTQETQYFGPGTRLLVL.